The 13 T cell receptor beta chains below were found in one sample sequenced in a study of a mutant IDH1 vaccine in newly diagnosed glioma. The time point here: week 23, last vaccination. Doses of 300 ug of mutant IDH1 20-mer peptide were given with topical imiquimod. Repertoires were generated with immunoSEQ multiplex PCR, while TCRdb's copy carries only in-frame clones and drops some. The table lists tens of thousands of clones, around 93% of them singletons. Their target antigens are unknown. Sequencing was performed on PBMCs, taken from a glioma patient whose treatment included an IDH1 peptide vaccine. Source of these receptors: a man aged 50 or older with glioma.

This clone was found a few times. The chain is built from TRBV30 and TRBJ1-1; D is undetermined. The CDR3 length is 13 residues. From germline, CDR1 is GTSNPN and CDR2 SVGIG (reference sequence). Trimming took off 4 bases at V and 6 bases at J, with 15 bases between the two ends. CDR3 sequence (DNA): TGTGCCTGGAAGGAGTACAGTCGGGCTGAAGCTTTCTTT. Encoded protein: CAWKEYSRAEAFF.

The CDR3 here is CSARFGSGQYF. The CDR3 coding sequence is TGCAGTGCTAGGTTTGGAAGCGGACAGTACTTC. The rearrangement uses TRBV20-1 and TRBJ2-7, with TRBD2 as a possible D gene (5 bases). The CDR3 is 11 amino acids. Germline V gives CDR1 DFQATT, CDR2 SNEGSKA (reference sequence). Deletions cut 3 bases from V and 10 bases from J, with 13 bases between.

The gene calls are TRBV7-2 and TRBJ2-7; D may be TRBD1 or TRBD2 (5 bases each). V lost 2 bases and J 0 bases, leaving 11 bases between the germline ends. This CDR3 has 15 residues. Germline lookup yields CDR1 SGHTA and CDR2 FQGNSA. The chain's CDR3 is CASSLWGTISYEQYF. As DNA, the CDR3 is TGTGCCAGCAGCTTATGGGGGACCATCTCCTACGAGCAGTACTTC.

This chain uses TRBV7-3 with TRBJ1-3, with 8 bases identical to TRBD1. CDR1 SGHTA and CDR2 FQGTGA come from the germline V gene. Trimming removed 4 bases from V and 0 bases from J; junction bases left unmatched: 2. The CDR3 loop spans 15 amino acids. CDR3 loop: CASSSGTGSGNTIYF. CDR3 nucleotide sequence: TGTGCCAGCAGCTCAGGGACAGGCTCTGGAAACACCATATATTTT.

CDR3 DNA sequence: TGTGCCAGCAGCTTAACGGGGACTAGTCACGGGGAGCTGTTTTTT. Its protein product is CASSLTGTSHGELFF. The chain joins TRBV13 to TRBJ2-2, with 8 bases lining up with TRBD2. The CDR3 has 15 residues. Germline V lookup: CDR1 PRHDT, CDR2 FYEKMQ (reference sequence). The trim removed 2 bases at V and 7 bases at J, leaving 6 bases unmatched.

The chain carries TRBV27 and TRBJ2-2; unclear D gene. V dropped 5 bases and J dropped 2 bases, with 3 bases sitting between them. The CDR3 totals 12 residues. Germline V lookup: CDR1 MNHEY, CDR2 SMNVEV (reference sequence). CDR3 sequence reads: CASSINTGELFF. The CDR3 bases are TGTGCCAGCAGTATAAACACCGGGGAGCTGTTTTTT.

V is TRBV25-1 and J is TRBJ1-6, with D perhaps TRBD1 (5 bases). The CDR3 runs 15 residues. V lost 1 base and J 6 bases, leaving 10 bases between the germline ends. Germline lookup yields CDR1 MGHDK and CDR2 SYGVNS. As DNA, the CDR3 is TGTGCCAGCAGTGAATTTGGTGGGGCTAATTCACCCCTCCACTTT. It codes for CASSEFGGANSPLHF.

This clone was detected only once. The rearrangement uses TRBV14 and TRBJ1-2; no clear D. Trimming removed 1 base from V and 0 bases from J, with 9 bases in between. Germline CDR1 SGHDN, CDR2 FVKESK. The CDR3 is made up of 15 amino acids. The CDR3 DNA sequence: TGTGCCAGCAGCCAAGGTCCCAGAGCTAACTATGGCTACACCTTC. Protein sequence: CASSQGPRANYGYTF.

The chain recombines TRBV19 with TRBJ2-7; unclear D gene. The ends were cut back, 1 base at V and 2 bases at J, with 12 bases in the middle. Germline lookup yields CDR1 LNHDA and CDR2 SQIVND (reference sequence). There are 15 residues in the CDR3. The DNA of the CDR3 is TGTGCCAGTAGTATAGCCCCGGCGGAAGCCTACGAGCAGTACTTC. It translates to CASSIAPAEAYEQYF.

The genes are TRBV5-6 and TRBJ1-2; tentative D call: TRBD1 (6 bases). Germline CDR1 is SGHDT and CDR2 is YYEEEE. The V end lost 0 bases, the J end lost 6 bases, and 18 bases lay between the germline ends. This CDR3 has 16 residues. CDR3 sequence: CASSLEGWVRDNGYTF. Here the CDR3 DNA reads TGTGCCAGCAGCTTGGAAGGGTGGGTCAGGGACAATGGCTACACCTTC.

V gene TRBV14 combines with J gene TRBJ2-5, with TRBD2 matching 15 bases. The CDR3 totals 22 residues. Unmatched junction bases numbered 19, after V lost 4 bases and J lost 1 base. Germline assignment: CDR1 SGHDN and CDR2 FVKESK. CDR3 sequence reads: CASSPPGLAGGGPIRIQETQYF. CDR3 nucleotide sequence: TGTGCCAGCAGCCCCCCGGGACTAGCGGGAGGAGGGCCCATCCGCATCCAAGAGACCCAGTACTTC. The full variable domain, rest sourced from reference TRBV14 and TRBJ2-5, is EAGVTQFPSHSVIEKGQTVTLRCDPISGHDNLYWYRRVMGKEIKFLLHFVKESKQDESGMPNNRFLAERTGGTYSTLKVQPAELEDSGVYFCASSPPGLAGGGPIRIQETQYFGPGTRLLVL.

The chain recombines TRBV28 with TRBJ1-2; 8 bases align to TRBD1. The CDR3 is 15 residues long. The germline V gene has CDR1 MDHEN and CDR2 SYDVKM. Losses at the gene ends were 6 bases for V and 5 bases for J; bases not matched to a gene: 11. This CDR3 is CASSPGQGRWYGYTF. For the CDR3, the DNA is TGTGCCAGCAGCCCTGGACAGGGAAGGTGGTATGGCTACACCTTC.

This chain connects TRBV18 to TRBJ2-7, with 9 bases that match TRBD1. The J segment lost 1 base and the V segment lost 3 bases, leaving 4 bases of the junction unmatched. This CDR3 comprises 15 residues. Germline V gene sequence: CDR1 KGHSH, CDR2 LQKENI. The CDR3 spells CASSPSGQGSYEQYF. CDR3 DNA: TGTGCCAGCTCACCCTCGGGACAGGGATCCTACGAGCAGTACTTC. Full variable domain (rest looked up from reference TRBV18 and TRBJ2-7): NAGVMQNPRHLVRRRGQEARLRCSPMKGHSHVYWYRQLPEEGLKFMVYLQKENIIDESGMPKERFSAEFPKEGPSILRIQQVVRGDSAAYFCASSPSGQGSYEQYFGPGTRLTVT.